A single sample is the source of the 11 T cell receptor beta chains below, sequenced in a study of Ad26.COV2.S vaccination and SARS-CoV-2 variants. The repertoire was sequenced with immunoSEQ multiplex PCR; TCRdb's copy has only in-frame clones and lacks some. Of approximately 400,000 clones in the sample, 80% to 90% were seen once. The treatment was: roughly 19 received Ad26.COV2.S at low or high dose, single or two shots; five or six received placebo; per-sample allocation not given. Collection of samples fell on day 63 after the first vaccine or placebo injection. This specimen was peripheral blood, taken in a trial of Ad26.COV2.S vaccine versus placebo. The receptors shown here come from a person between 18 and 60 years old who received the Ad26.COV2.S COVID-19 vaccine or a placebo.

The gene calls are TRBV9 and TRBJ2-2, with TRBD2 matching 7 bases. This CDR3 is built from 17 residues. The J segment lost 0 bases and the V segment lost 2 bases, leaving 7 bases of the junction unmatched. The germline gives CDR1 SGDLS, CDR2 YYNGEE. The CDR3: CASSVPREGPNTGELFF. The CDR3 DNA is TGTGCCAGCAGCGTCCCTAGGGAGGGCCCGAACACCGGGGAGCTGTTTTTT.

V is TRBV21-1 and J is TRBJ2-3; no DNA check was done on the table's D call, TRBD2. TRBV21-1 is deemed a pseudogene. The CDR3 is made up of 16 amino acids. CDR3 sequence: CASSKGTSGVRDTQYF. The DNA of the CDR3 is TGTGCCAGCAGCAAAGGGACAAGCGGGGTCAGGGATACGCAGTATTTT.

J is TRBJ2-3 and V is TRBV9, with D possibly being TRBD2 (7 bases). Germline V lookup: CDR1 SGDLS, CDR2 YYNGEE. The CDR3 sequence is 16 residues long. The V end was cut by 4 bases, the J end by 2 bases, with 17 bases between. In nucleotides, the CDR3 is TGTGCCAGCAGCACAGGGACTATCTACCTCACAGATACGCAGTATTTT. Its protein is CASSTGTIYLTDTQYF.

The DNA of the CDR3 is TGTGCCAGCAGGGTTAGCGGGAGATTTGGGGAGACCCAGTACTTC. It yields the protein CASRVSGRFGETQYF. The genes are TRBV6-6 and TRBJ2-5; 9 nucleotides match TRBD2. V dropped 6 bases and J dropped 5; count of bases not matched to a gene: 10. The CDR3 covers 15 residues. Germline V lookup: CDR1 MNHNY, CDR2 SVGAGI (reference sequence).

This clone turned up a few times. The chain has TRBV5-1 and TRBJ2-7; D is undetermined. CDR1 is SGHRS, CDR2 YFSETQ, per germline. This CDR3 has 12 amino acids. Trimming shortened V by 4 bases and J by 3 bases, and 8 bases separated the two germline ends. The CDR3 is CASSAYNYEQYF. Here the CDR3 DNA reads TGCGCCAGCAGCGCTTACAACTACGAGCAGTACTTC.

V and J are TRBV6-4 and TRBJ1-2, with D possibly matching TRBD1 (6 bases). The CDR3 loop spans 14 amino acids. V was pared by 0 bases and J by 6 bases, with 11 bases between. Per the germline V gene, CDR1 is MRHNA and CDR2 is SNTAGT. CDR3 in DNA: TGTGCCAGCAGTGACTCGAGGCGGGGGCATGGCTACACCTTC. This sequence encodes CASSDSRRGHGYTF.

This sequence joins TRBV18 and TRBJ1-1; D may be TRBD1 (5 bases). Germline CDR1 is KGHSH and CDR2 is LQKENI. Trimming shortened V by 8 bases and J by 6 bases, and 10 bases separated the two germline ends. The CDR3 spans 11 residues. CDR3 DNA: TGTGCCAGCCAAGGGGCTTCTGAAGCTTTCTTT. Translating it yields CASQGASEAFF.

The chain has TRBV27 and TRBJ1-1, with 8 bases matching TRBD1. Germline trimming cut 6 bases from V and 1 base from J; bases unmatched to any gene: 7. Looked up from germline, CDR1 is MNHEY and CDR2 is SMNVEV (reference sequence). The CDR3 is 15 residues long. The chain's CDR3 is CASRRTGRGNTEAFF. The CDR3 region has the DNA TGTGCCAGCAGACGGACAGGGCGGGGGAACACTGAAGCTTTCTTT.

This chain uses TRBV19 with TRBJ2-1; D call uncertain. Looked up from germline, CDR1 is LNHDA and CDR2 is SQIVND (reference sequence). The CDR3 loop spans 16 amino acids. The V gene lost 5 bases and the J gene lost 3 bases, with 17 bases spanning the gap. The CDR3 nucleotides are TGTGCCAGTAGTCTCTCGGGTCCGGAATACTACAATGAGCAGTTCTTC. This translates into CASSLSGPEYYNEQFF.

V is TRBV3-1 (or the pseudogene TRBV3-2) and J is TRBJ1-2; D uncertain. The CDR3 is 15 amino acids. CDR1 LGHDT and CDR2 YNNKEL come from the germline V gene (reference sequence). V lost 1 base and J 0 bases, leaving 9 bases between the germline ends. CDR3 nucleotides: TGTGCCAGCAGCCAAGCGTGGGGTGCTAACTATGGCTACACCTTC. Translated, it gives CASSQAWGANYGYTF.

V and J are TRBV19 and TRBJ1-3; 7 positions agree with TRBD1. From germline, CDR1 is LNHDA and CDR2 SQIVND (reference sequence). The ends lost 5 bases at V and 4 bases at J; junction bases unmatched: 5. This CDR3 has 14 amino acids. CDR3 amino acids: CASSSRGRGNTIYF. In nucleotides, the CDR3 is TGTGCCAGTAGTTCGAGGGGGCGCGGAAACACCATATATTTT.